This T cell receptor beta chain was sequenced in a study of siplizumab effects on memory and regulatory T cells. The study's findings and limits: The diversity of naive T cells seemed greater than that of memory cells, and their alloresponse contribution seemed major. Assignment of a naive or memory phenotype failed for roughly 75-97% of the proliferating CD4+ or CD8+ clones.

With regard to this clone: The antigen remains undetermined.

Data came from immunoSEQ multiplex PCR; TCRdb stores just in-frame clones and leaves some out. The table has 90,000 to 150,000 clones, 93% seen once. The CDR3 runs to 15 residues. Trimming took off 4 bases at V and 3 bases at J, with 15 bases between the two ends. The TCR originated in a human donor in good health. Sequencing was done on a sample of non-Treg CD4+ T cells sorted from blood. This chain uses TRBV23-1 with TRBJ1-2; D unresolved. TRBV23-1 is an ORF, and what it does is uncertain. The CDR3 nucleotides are TGCGCCAGCAGTCCCGGTAATAGCCGGGACTATGGCTACACCTTC. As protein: CASSPGNSRDYGYTF.